This TCR beta chain derives from a study of Ad26.COV2.S vaccination and SARS-CoV-2 variants. On this clone itself: The target antigen is unknown.

CDR3 length: 15 amino acids. Trimming cost V 1 base and J 0 bases, with 7 bases left between them. Per germline, CDR1 LNHDA and CDR2 SQIVND (reference sequence). Profiled with immunoSEQ multiplex PCR; TCRdb holds only in-frame clones, not every one. The sample holds some 340,000 clones, around 84% seen once. As to treatment: 19 received Ad26.COV2.S at low or high dose, single or two shots; 5 received placebo; per-sample allocation not given. Day 63 following the first vaccine or placebo injection was when the samples were taken. Donor was an adult aged 18-55 years in Boston. As its vector, the vaccine had Ad26, which expressed Wuhan-strain SARS-CoV-2 spike. Regarding the study as a whole: Responses of spike-specific T cells (both CD8+ and CD4+) reportedly showed substantial breadth after vaccination.

This rearrangement joins TRBV19 to TRBJ2-1, with D unclear. Here the sequenced sample was peripheral blood, taken in a trial of Ad26.COV2.S vaccine versus placebo. This receptor was obtained from a person aged 18 to 65 who received the Ad26.COV2.S COVID-19 vaccine or a placebo. The CDR3 sequence is CASSIGLSSYNEQFF. CDR3 DNA sequence: TGTGCCAGTAGTATAGGGTTGAGCTCCTACAATGAGCAGTTCTTC.